Listed below are T cell receptor beta chains from one sample, sequenced in a study of early T cells in non-severe SARS-CoV-2 infection. From the 5' RACE reads, TCRdb called clonotypes with MiXCR, one entry per CDR3 protein. The sample carries 55,000 to 70,000 distinct CDR3 sequences, around 4.7% recorded once. What was sequenced was whole blood. All receptors derive from an adult who was a healthcare worker with PCR-confirmed SARS-CoV-2 infection or an uninfected control (not recorded which). CDR3s include the opening cysteine and the closing phenylalanine or tryptophan. A D gene is named only where the DNA matches it firmly. The size entry is marked missing in some rows and otherwise reads once, few, many or a size class.

TRBV20-1	TRBJ1-2	.	many	TGCAGTGCTAGAGAGGGCCGACCCTACACCTTC	CSAREGRPYTF
TRBV29-1	TRBJ2-5	.	medium-sized	TGCAGCGTTGTTTTGTCTAACGGGGAGACCCAGTACTTC	CSVVLSNGETQYF
TRBV30	TRBJ2-2	.	few	TGTGCCTGGAGTGCAGGGCCCGGGGAGCTGTTTTTT	CAWSAGPGELFF
TRBV2	TRBJ2-3	TRBD2	many	TGTGCCAGCAGTGCTTGGGATAGCGGGGGAACAGATACGCAGTATTTT	CASSAWDSGGTDTQYF
TRBV20-1	TRBJ2-3	.	many	TGCAGTGCTAGATATGAAGGTCGGGACCGTAGCACAGATACGCAGTATTTT	CSARYEGRDRSTDTQYF
TRBV29-1	TRBJ2-3	.	many	TGCAGCGTTGTTAATAGCGGCAGCACAGATACGCAGTATTTT	CSVVNSGSTDTQYF
TRBV7-2	TRBJ2-1	TRBD1	few	TGTGCCAGCAGCTTAGGACAGGGGGCGTTTTATGGCTACTACAATGAGCAGTTCTTC	CASSLGQGAFYGYYNEQFF
TRBV10-3	TRBJ2-1	TRBD2	.	TGTGCCATCACTTCAGCGGCGGGACTAGACTTCAATGAGCAGTTCTTC	CAITSAAGLDFNEQFF
TRBV4-1	TRBJ1-5	.	many	TGCGCCAGCAGCAAAAAAGGCAGATTTAGCAATCAGCCCCAGCATTTT	CASSKKGRFSNQPQHF
TRBV4-2	TRBJ1-1	.	many	TGTGCCAGCAGCCGAGAGGGGAGGCCGAACACTGAAGCTTTCTTT	CASSREGRPNTEAFF
TRBV2	TRBJ1-2	TRBD1	many	TGTGCCAGCAGCGCGGACAGGTCTGGCTACACCTTC	CASSADRSGYTF
TRBV5-5	TRBJ1-6	TRBD1	many	TGTGCCAGCAGCTGGGGGACAGGAAGGTCACCCCTCCACTTT	CASSWGTGRSPLHF
TRBV7-9	TRBJ2-5	.	.	TGTGCCAGCAGCTTAGAAGAAGCGCCGTACTTC	CASSLEEAPYF
TRBV6-1	TRBJ2-1	TRBD2	many	TGTGCCAGCAGCGACTTAGCGGGTTACAATGAGCAGTTCTTC	CASSDLAGYNEQFF
TRBV28	TRBJ2-5	.	many	TGTGCCAGCAGTTTAGTCCACAAACAAGAGACCCAGTACTTC	CASSLVHKQETQYF
TRBV11-2	TRBJ2-1	TRBD1	few	TGTGCCAGCAGCTTAGAGGGACAGGGGGCGCAGTTCTTC	CASSLEGQGAQFF
TRBV11-2	TRBJ1-1	TRBD1	many	TGTGCCAGCAGGCAGGGGGCGGACACTGAAGCTTTCTTT	CASRQGADTEAFF
TRBV10-3	TRBJ1-6	.	few	TGTGCCATCAGTGGGGTGGCAGGGAGTGCGGATAATTCACCCCTCCACTTT	CAISGVAGSADNSPLHF
TRBV6-4	TRBJ2-1	TRBD2	.	TGTGCCAGCAGTGCCAGACTAGCGGACTACAATGAGCAGTTCTTC	CASSARLADYNEQFF
TRBV28	TRBJ2-7	.	many	TGTGCCAGCAGCCCTTCCGTGAGCTCCTACGAGCAGTACTTC	CASSPSVSSYEQYF
TRBV6-5	TRBJ2-2	TRBD2	many	TGTGCCAGCAGTTACTTCCCGGGACTAGCGGGAGAAAACACCGGGGAGCTGTTTTTT	CASSYFPGLAGENTGELFF
TRBV19	TRBJ1-5	.	.	TGTGCCAGTACTTCTAATCAGCCCCAGCATTTT	CASTSNQPQHF
TRBV12-5	TRBJ2-7	TRBD1	many	TGTGCTAGTGGTTCCACCGGGACAGGGGCCTACGAGCAGTACTTC	CASGSTGTGAYEQYF
TRBV2	TRBJ2-7	TRBD1	few	TGTGCCAGCAGATCAACAGGGGAGACCTACGAGCAGTACTTC	CASRSTGETYEQYF
TRBV28	TRBJ1-2	.	many	TGTGCCAGCGTTGGGCCGACATATGGCTACACCTTC	CASVGPTYGYTF
TRBV5-1	TRBJ2-5	.	many	TGCGCCAGCAGTAACCCTCGGGGGCAAGAGACCCAGTACTTC	CASSNPRGQETQYF
TRBV20-1	TRBJ2-1	TRBD2	many	TGCAGTGCCCCCCATTGGGGCGGGAGGAATGAGCAGTTCTTC	CSAPHWGGRNEQFF
TRBV19	TRBJ1-1	.	many	TGTGCCAGTAGTATACTCGGGGACACTGAAGCTTTCTTT	CASSILGDTEAFF
TRBV3-1	TRBJ2-7	TRBD2	.	TGTGCCAGCAGCCAACCAGGGACTAGCGGGAGGACAGACTTC	CASSQPGTSGRTDF
TRBV27	TRBJ2-1	.	many	TGTGCCAGCAGTCCCATAGCGCCCCTCTACAATGAGCAGTTCTTC	CASSPIAPLYNEQFF
TRBV20-1	TRBJ2-5	TRBD2	many	TGCAGTGCCACGGACCGGACTAGCGGGAGACAGGAGACCCAGTACTTC	CSATDRTSGRQETQYF
TRBV6-5	TRBJ1-2	TRBD1	many	TGTGCCAGCAGCCAAGCCGGGACAGTATATGGCTACACCTTC	CASSQAGTVYGYTF
TRBV5-4	TRBJ2-2	TRBD2	few	TGTGCCAGCAGCCGGCTAGCGGGGGGCCGCGGGGAGCTGTTTTTT	CASSRLAGGRGELFF
TRBV9	TRBJ1-3	.	many	TGTGCCAGCAGCGTAGAAGGGGGGAGCTCTGGAAACACCATATATTTT	CASSVEGGSSGNTIYF
TRBV7-2	TRBJ2-1	TRBD2	many	TGTGCCAGCAGCCGCCCAGGTGGAGCGGGGGAGCGCAATGAGCAGTTCTTC	CASSRPGGAGERNEQFF
TRBV20-1	TRBJ1-6	.	.	TGTAGTGCTAGAGGGGCCCAGGAGGTTAATTCACCCCTCCACTTT	CSARGAQEVNSPLHF
TRBV29-1	TRBJ1-2	TRBD1	many	TGCAGCGTCGAAGGACAGGGCTATGGCTACACCTTC	CSVEGQGYGYTF
TRBV7-9	TRBJ2-3	TRBD2	.	TGTGCCAGCAGACCGGGGATCGCCCGGGGGGGCACAGATACGCAGTATTTT	CASRPGIARGGTDTQYF
TRBV5-1	TRBJ1-1	.	many	TGCGCCAGCAGACCCCGGTTGGGCCGGACTGAAGCTTTCTTT	CASRPRLGRTEAFF
TRBV25-1	TRBJ2-1	TRBD2	many	TGTGCCAGCAGACCGAGCGGGGGGGCCGGAGAGCAGTTCTTC	CASRPSGGAGEQFF
TRBV7-9	TRBJ2-5	.	few	TGTGCCAGCACCCCCGGGGCTGGGGCAGAGACCCAGTACTTC	CASTPGAGAETQYF
TRBV11-2	TRBJ2-5	.	.	TGTGCCAGCAGCTTATCAGAGACCCAGTACTTC	CASSLSETQYF
TRBV7-8	TRBJ1-6	TRBD1	many	TGTGCCAGCAGCAACAGGGGGCAATCCTATAATTCACCCCTCCACTTT	CASSNRGQSYNSPLHF
TRBV6-1	TRBJ1-2	TRBD1	many	TGTGCCAGCCAGACAACGACAGGGGGCTACGGCTACACCTTC	CASQTTTGGYGYTF
TRBV7-8	TRBJ2-1	.	.	TGTGCCAGCAGACTCGAGACCGTGGCCTACAATGAGCAGTTCTTC	CASRLETVAYNEQFF
TRBV20-1	TRBJ2-1	.	many	TGCAGTGCTGTAGCCTCGGGGGCAAGCTCCTACAATGAGCAGTTCTTC	CSAVASGASSYNEQFF
TRBV12-3/TRBV12-4	TRBJ2-3	.	many	TGTGCCAGCAGCTATGCAGATACGCAGTATTTT	CASSYADTQYF
TRBV7-8	TRBJ2-7	TRBD1	few	TGTGCCAGCAGTCGACAGGGTTTTAGCTCCTACGAGCAGTACTTC	CASSRQGFSSYEQYF
TRBV5-1	TRBJ2-7	.	few	TGCGCCAGCAGCTTATCGGCGGGTGCCTACGAGCAGTACTTC	CASSLSAGAYEQYF
TRBV11-2	TRBJ2-1	.	many	TGTGCCAGCAGCTTAGCTTCGGGAGCTGCGGGCCGCGCGCAGTTCTTC	CASSLASGAAGRAQFF
TRBV29-1	TRBJ1-2	.	many	TGCAGCGTTGGTAGGGACCGACCCTATGGCTACACCTTC	CSVGRDRPYGYTF
TRBV7-2	TRBJ2-1	.	many	TGTGCCAGCAGCCTTGCGGCGGAGTACAATGAGCAGTTCTTC	CASSLAAEYNEQFF
TRBV7-2	TRBJ1-1	TRBD1	many	TGTGCCAGCACCAGGGGGCCGTTCACTGAAGCTTTCTTT	CASTRGPFTEAFF
TRBV11-2	TRBJ2-1	.	few	TGTGCCAGCAGCCAACGGGCGGGTTTCGGCAATGAGCAGTTCTTC	CASSQRAGFGNEQFF
TRBV5-1	TRBJ1-6	.	many	TGCGCCAGCAGGCAATTAAATTCACCCCTCCACTTT	CASRQLNSPLHF
TRBV29-1	TRBJ2-1	.	few	TGCAGCGGGGGCTATCTGGGGAATGAGCAGTTCTTC	CSGGYLGNEQFF
TRBV18	TRBJ2-3	.	few	TGTGCCAGCTCCCAGCAGGGGCCCACAGATACGCAGTATTTT	CASSQQGPTDTQYF
TRBV6-6	TRBJ1-1	.	few	TGTGCCAGCAGTTACTCGGTATGGTCGAACACTGAAGCTTTCTTT	CASSYSVWSNTEAFF